This TCR beta chain was sequenced during a study of CD8 T cells in ankylosing spondylitis. Study-level points and caveats: Seemingly distinctive of ankylosing spondylitis blood was a TCR beta motif formed by eight highly homologous variants. Certain motif variants had earlier appeared in reactive arthritis synovial fluid and blood. Disease-linked clones had a CD8+ phenotype and relatively low frequency in peripheral blood.

For this clonotype: Its antigen is unidentified. A much larger clonotype is one base distant, so this may be a read error.

Libraries of TCR beta came from quantitative 5'-RACE with molecular barcodes. A single record per CDR3 protein comes from TCRdb applying MiXCR to the 5' RACE reads. The table records roughly 490,000 distinct CDR3 sequences, over 4% of them present only once. This receptor was identified in a male donor with ankylosing spondylitis. The specimen was blood, either unsorted or a sorted T cell fraction (not recorded which).

The CDR3 coding sequence is TGTGCCAGCAGCCCCGGACAGTGTGCAAAACTGTTTTTT. As protein: CASSPGQCAKLFF. This chain joins TRBV7-8 and TRBJ1-4; tentatively, D is TRBD1 (6 bases). In germline, CDR1 is SGHVS, CDR2 FQNEAQ. There are 13 residues in the CDR3. The V and J ends lost 5 bases and 10 bases respectively, with 14 bases between them.